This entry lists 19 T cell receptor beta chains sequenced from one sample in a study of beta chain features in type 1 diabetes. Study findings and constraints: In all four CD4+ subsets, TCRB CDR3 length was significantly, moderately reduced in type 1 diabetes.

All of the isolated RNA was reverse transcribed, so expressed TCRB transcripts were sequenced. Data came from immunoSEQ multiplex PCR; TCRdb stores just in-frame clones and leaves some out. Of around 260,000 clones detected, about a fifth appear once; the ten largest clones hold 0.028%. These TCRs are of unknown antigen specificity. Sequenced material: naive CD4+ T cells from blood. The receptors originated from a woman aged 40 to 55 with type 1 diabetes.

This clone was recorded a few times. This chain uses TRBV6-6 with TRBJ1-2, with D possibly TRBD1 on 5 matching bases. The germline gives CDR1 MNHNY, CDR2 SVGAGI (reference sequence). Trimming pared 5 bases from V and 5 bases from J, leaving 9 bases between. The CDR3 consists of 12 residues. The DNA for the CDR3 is TGTGCCAGCAGTCAAGGGGATTATGGCTACACCTTC. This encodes CASSQGDYGYTF.

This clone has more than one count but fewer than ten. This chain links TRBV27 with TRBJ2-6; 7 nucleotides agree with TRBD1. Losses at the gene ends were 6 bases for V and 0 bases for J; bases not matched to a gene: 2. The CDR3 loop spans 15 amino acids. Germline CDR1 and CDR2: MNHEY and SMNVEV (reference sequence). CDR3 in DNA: TGTGCCAGCAGCAGGGACAGCTCTGGGGCCAACGTCCTGACTTTC. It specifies CASSRDSSGANVLTF.

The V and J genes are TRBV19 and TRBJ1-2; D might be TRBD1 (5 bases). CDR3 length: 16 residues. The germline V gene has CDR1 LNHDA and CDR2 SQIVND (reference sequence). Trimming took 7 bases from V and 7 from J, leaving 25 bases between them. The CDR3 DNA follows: TGTGCCAGTAACGTAGCCTCCGGGACGGAGGGCTCTGGCTACACCTTC. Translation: CASNVASGTEGSGYTF. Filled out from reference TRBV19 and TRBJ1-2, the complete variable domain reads DGGITQSPKYLFRKEGQNVTLSCEQNLNHDAMYWYRQDPGQGLRLIYYSQIVNDFQKGDIAEGYSVSREKKESFPLTVTSAQKNPTAFYLCASNVASGTEGSGYTFGSGTRLTVV.

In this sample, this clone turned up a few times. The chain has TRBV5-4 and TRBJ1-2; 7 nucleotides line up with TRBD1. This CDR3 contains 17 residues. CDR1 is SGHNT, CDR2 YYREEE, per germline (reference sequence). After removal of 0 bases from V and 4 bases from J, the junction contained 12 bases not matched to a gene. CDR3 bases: TGTGCCAGCAGCTTGGCGACTGGGACAGTTAGCTCCTATGGCTACACCTTC. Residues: CASSLATGTVSSYGYTF.

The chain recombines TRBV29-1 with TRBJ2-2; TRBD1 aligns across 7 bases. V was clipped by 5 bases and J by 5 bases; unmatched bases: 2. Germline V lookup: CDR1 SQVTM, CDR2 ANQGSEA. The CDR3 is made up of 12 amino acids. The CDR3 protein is CSVRQGTGELFF. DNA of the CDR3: TGCAGCGTTAGACAGGGAACCGGGGAGCTGTTTTTT.

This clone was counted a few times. For the CDR3, the DNA is TGTGCCAGCACTTCTCTGGGACAAGGAAACACCGGGGAGCTGTTTTTT. This sequence encodes CASTSLGQGNTGELFF. The V and J genes are TRBV2 and TRBJ2-2, with a weak D call TRBD1 (6 bases). CDR1 is SNHLY, CDR2 FYNNEI, per germline. The CDR3 contains 16 residues. The V end lost 7 bases, the J end lost 2 bases, and 17 bases lay between the germline ends.

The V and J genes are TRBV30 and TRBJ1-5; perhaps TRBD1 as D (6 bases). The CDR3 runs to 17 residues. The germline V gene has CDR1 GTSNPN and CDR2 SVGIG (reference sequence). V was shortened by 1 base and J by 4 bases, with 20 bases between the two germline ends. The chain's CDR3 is CAWSGYREWVGNQPQHF. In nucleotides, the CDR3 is TGTGCCTGGAGTGGGTACAGGGAATGGGTTGGAAATCAGCCCCAGCATTTT.

The CDR3 sequence: CASKGHSTDTQYF. CDR3 sequence (DNA): TGTGCCAGCAAAGGACACAGCACAGATACGCAGTATTTT. The chain is built from TRBV2 and TRBJ2-3; the D gene is possibly TRBD1 (5 bases). The CDR3 runs to 13 residues. In germline, CDR1 is SNHLY, CDR2 FYNNEI. V was clipped by 7 bases and J by 0 bases, with 8 bases between them.

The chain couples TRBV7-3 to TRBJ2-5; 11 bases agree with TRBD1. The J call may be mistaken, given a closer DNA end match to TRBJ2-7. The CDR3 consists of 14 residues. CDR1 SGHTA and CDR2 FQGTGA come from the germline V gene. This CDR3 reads CASSTGTGGYEQYF. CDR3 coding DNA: TGTGCCAGCAGCACCGGGACAGGGGGTTACGAGCAGTACTTC.

The CDR3 DNA is TGTGCCAGCAGCAGTCCCGGGACACCGAATTCACCCCTCCACTTT. Its protein product is CASSSPGTPNSPLHF. This rearrangement joins TRBV7-2 to TRBJ1-6, with D possibly TRBD1 on 6 matching bases. The V end was cut by 5 bases, the J end by 7 bases, with 15 bases between. The germline gives CDR1 SGHTA, CDR2 FQGNSA. This CDR3 has 15 residues.

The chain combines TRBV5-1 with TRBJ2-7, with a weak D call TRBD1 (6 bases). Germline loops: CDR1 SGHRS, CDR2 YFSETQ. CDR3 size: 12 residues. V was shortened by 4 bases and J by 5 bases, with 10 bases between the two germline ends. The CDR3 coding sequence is TGCGCCAGCAGCCCCAACAGGGACGAGCAGTACTTC. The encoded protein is CASSPNRDEQYF.

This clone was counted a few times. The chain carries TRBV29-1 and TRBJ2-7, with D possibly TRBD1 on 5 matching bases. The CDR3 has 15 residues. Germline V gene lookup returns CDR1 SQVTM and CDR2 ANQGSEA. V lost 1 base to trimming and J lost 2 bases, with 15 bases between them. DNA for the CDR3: TGCAGCGTTGAAGTGGTGGGGCAGGTTACCTACGAGCAGTACTTC. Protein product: CSVEVVGQVTYEQYF.

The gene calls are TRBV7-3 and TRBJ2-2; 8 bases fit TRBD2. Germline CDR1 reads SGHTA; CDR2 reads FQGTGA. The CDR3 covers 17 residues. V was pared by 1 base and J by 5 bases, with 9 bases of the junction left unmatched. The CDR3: CASSLSRGGSITGELFF. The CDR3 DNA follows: TGTGCCAGCAGCTTAAGTCGGGGGGGAAGTATTACCGGGGAGCTGTTTTTT.

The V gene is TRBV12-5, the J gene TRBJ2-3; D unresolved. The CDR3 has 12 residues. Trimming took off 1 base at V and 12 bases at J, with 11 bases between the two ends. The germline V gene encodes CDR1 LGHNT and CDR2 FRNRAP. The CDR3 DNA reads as TGTGCTAGTGGTTTGGAAGGAGAGACCCAGTATTTT. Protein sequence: CASGLEGETQYF.

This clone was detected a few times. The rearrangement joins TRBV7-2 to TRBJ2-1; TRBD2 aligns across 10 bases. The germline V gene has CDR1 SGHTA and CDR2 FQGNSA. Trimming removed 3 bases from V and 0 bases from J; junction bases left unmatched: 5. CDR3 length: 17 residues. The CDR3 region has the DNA TGTGCCAGCAGCTTCTCTAGCGGGAGCATCTCCTACAATGAGCAGTTCTTC. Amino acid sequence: CASSFSSGSISYNEQFF. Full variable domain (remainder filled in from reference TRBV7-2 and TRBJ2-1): GAGVSQSPSNKVTEKGKDVELRCDPISGHTALYWYRQSLGQGLEFLIYFQGNSAPDKSGLPSDRFSAERTGGSVSTLTIQRTQQEDSAVYLCASSFSSGSISYNEQFFGPGTRLTVL.

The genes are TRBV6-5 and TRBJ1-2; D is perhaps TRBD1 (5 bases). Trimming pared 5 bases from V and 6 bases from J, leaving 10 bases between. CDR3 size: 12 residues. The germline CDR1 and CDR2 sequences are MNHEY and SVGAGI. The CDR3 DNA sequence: TGTGCCAGCAGTCTGCAGGGTAATGGCTACACCTTC. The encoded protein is CASSLQGNGYTF.

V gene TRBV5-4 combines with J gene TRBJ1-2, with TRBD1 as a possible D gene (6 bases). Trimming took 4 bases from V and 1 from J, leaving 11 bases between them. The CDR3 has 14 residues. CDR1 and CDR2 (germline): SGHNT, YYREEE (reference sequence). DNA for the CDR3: TGTGCCAGCAGCGCGGACAGAATTAACTATGGCTACACCTTC. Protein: CASSADRINYGYTF. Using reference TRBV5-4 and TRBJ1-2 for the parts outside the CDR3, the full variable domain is ETGVTQSPTHLIKTRGQQVTLRCSSQSGHNTVSWYQQALGQGPQFIFQYYREEENGRGNFPPRFSGLQFPNYSSELNVNALELDDSALYLCASSADRINYGYTFGSGTRLTVV.

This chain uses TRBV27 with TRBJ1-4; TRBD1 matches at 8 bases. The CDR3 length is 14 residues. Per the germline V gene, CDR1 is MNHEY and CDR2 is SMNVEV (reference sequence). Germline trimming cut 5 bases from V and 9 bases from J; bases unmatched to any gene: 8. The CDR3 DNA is TGTGCCAGCAGTAAGGACAGGGAGGGAAAAAAACTGTTTTTT. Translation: CASSKDREGKKLFF.

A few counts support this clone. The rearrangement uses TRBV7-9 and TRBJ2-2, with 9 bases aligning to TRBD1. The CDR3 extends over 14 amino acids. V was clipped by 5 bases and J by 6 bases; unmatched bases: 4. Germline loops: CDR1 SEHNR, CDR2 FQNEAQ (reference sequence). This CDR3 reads CASSRDREAGELFF. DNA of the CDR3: TGTGCCAGCAGCCGGGACAGGGAAGCCGGGGAGCTGTTTTTT. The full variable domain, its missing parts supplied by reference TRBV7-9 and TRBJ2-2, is DTGVSQNPRHKITKRGQNVTFRCDPISEHNRLYWYRQTLGQGPEFLTYFQNEAQLEKSRLLSDRFSAERPKGSFSTLEIQRTEQGDSAMYLCASSRDREAGELFFGEGSRLTVL.